The entry below describes one T cell receptor (beta chain). These data originate in a study of OX40 agonist ivuxolimab in advanced cancers. V was shortened by 2 bases and J by 5 bases, with 21 bases between the two germline ends. This CDR3 is 17 amino acids long. The germline V gene encodes CDR1 SGDLS and CDR2 YYNGEE. The method was immunoSEQ multiplex PCR; TCRdb's version includes in-frame clones alone and lacks a portion of them. The repertoire holds 20,000 to 25,000 clones, 65% to 85% seen once, with roughly 20% in the top ten. The V gene is TRBV9, the J gene TRBJ2-3, with D maybe TRBD2 (5 bases). The sample here was CD4+ or CD8+ T cells sorted from blood, taken in a trial of the OX40 agonist ivuxolimab. The source of this sequence is an adult with an advanced solid tumor such as melanoma, head and neck, liver or kidney cancer. CDR3 in amino acids: CASSVPTGPVGEDTQYF. The CDR3 nucleotides read TGTGCCAGCAGCGTCCCTACCGGACCCGTGGGAGAAGATACGCAGTATTTT. Drawing the rest from reference TRBV9 and TRBJ2-3, the complete variable domain is DSGVTQTPKHLITATGQRVTLRCSPRSGDLSVYWYQQSLDQGLQFLIQYYNGEERAKGNILERFSAQQFPDLHSELNLSSLELGDSALYFCASSVPTGPVGEDTQYFGPGTRLTVL.